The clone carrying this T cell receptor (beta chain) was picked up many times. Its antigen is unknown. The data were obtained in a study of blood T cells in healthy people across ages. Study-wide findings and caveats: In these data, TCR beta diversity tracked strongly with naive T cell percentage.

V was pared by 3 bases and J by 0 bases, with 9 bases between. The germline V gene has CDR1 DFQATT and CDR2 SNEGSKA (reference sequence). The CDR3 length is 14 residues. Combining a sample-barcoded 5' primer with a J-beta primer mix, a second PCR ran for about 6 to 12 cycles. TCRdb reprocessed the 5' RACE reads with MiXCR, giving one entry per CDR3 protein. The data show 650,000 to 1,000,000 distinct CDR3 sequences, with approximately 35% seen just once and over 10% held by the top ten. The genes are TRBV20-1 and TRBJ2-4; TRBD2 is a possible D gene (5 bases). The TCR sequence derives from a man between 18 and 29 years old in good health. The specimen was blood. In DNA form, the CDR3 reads TGCAGTGCTAGTGACTATCTAGCCAAAAACATTCAGTACTTC. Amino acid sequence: CSASDYLAKNIQYF.